These 12 T cell receptor beta chains were sequenced from one sample in a study of response to subunit inactivated influenza vaccine (dated by TCRdb to 2017 to 2018). The time point label, as the study defines it: approximately 47 days after influenza vaccine administration. Receptor amplification or capture employed RT-PCR. This sample was sequenced with an Illumina HiSeq 2500. TCRdb passed the public sequencing reads through fastp at Q25 and MiXCR, retaining productive beta sequences. One record per CDR3 amino acid sequence lists the most common genes and DNA. Within this sample are fewer than 700,000 distinct CDR3 sequences, with 10% to 15% of them counted one time only. The ten largest clones represent 10% to 15% of the sample. The material sequenced was PBMCs from blood, taken roughly 6 weeks after vaccination. The receptors were sampled from a man between 45 and 60 years old who received an inactivated influenza vaccine. Donor details come from another sample of the same person, matched by shared clones.

The chain has TRBV19 and TRBJ2-2, with TRBD1 as a possible D gene (6 bases). Germline loops: CDR1 LNHDA, CDR2 SQIVND (reference sequence). The CDR3 is 15 residues long. V lost 3 bases and J 0 bases, leaving 8 bases between the germline ends. The CDR3 protein is CASSIGQTNTGELFF. Here the CDR3 DNA reads TGTGCCAGTAGTATCGGACAGACGAACACCGGGGAGCTGTTTTTT. Combining the CDR3 with reference TRBV19 and TRBJ2-2 gives the whole variable domain DGGITQSPKYLFRKEGQNVTLSCEQNLNHDAMYWYRQDPGQGLRLIYYSQIVNDFQKGDIAEGYSVSREKKESFPLTVTSAQKNPTAFYLCASSIGQTNTGELFFGEGSRLTVL.

The table lists this clonotype with a few counts. The chain links TRBV14 to TRBJ1-1, with a weak D call TRBD1 (6 bases). The ends were cut back, 1 base at V and 1 base at J, with 13 bases in the middle. Germline CDR1 SGHDN, CDR2 FVKESK. This CDR3 region has 16 residues. The CDR3 region is CASSQGRGNANTEAFF. CDR3 in DNA: TGTGCCAGCAGCCAAGGCAGGGGTAACGCGAACACTGAAGCTTTCTTT.

There are a few counts of this clonotype. The J gene is TRBJ1-1, the V gene TRBV12-3 or TRBV12-4, with 8 bases lining up with TRBD1. With V trimmed by 5 bases and J by 1 base, 12 bases remained unmatched. CDR3 length: 17 amino acids. The CDR3 region has the DNA TGTGCCAGCAGTACGGTCCGGGACAGGCGACCGAACACTGAAGCTTTCTTT. Translated: CASSTVRDRRPNTEAFF.

CDR3 loop: CSAPPLAGPNEQFF. Written as DNA, the CDR3 is TGCAGTGCCCCTCCTCTAGCGGGACCCAATGAGCAGTTCTTC. The genes are TRBV20-1 and TRBJ2-1; 9 nucleotides agree with TRBD2. V gave up 6 bases and J gave up 6 bases; unmatched junction bases: 9. Germline V gene sequence: CDR1 DFQATT, CDR2 SNEGSKA (reference sequence). This CDR3 contains 14 residues.

CDR3 nucleotides: TGTGCCAGCAGAGTCAGGATGTTGCCCTTTAGCTCCTCCTACGAGCAGTACTTC. It codes for CASRVRMLPFSSSYEQYF. The V call is TRBV5-5, the J call TRBJ2-7, with unresolved D. The CDR3 consists of 18 residues. Trimming left V 5 bases short and J 0 bases short, with 24 bases between. Looked up from germline, CDR1 is SGHKS and CDR2 is YYEKEE (reference sequence).

This clonotype has just a few counts. The chain combines TRBV10-3 with TRBJ2-1, with 9 nucleotides matching TRBD2. This CDR3 region has 17 residues. Germline V CDR1 and CDR2: ENHRY, SYGVKD. V dropped 2 bases and J dropped 0; count of bases not matched to a gene: 5. The CDR3 nucleotides read TGTGCCATCAGTGAGGCTGGACTAGCGAGCTCCTACAATGAGCAGTTCTTC. Protein: CAISEAGLASSYNEQFF.

This clonotype was observed at least ten times. This sequence joins TRBV20-1 and TRBJ2-1; D call uncertain. Germline V gene sequence: CDR1 DFQATT, CDR2 SNEGSKA (reference sequence). V dropped 0 bases and J dropped 12 bases, with 12 bases sitting between them. This CDR3 is 12 amino acids long. CDR3 protein: CSARETAKRQFF. DNA of the CDR3: TGCAGTGCTAGAGAAACAGCCAAGCGGCAGTTCTTC.

This chain joins TRBV10-2 and TRBJ1-2; no clear D gene. Looked up from germline, CDR1 is WSHSY and CDR2 is SAAADI. Deletions cut 7 bases from V and 2 bases from J, with 14 bases between. The length of the CDR3 is 14 residues. CDR3 sequence reads: CASTTSPANYGYTF. The CDR3 DNA is TGCGCCAGCACAACATCTCCGGCCAACTATGGCTACACCTTC.

This clonotype came up many times. V and J are TRBV12-3 or TRBV12-4 and TRBJ2-3, with 7 bases that match TRBD2. The ends lost 5 bases at V and 6 bases at J; junction bases unmatched: 14. The CDR3 loop spans 16 amino acids. This CDR3 is CASSPLGGGASDTQYF. As DNA, the CDR3 is TGTGCCAGCAGTCCCCTGGGGGGGGGAGCTAGTGATACGCAGTATTTT.

V usage is TRBV20-1 and J usage is TRBJ1-2; D is possibly TRBD1 (5 bases). The germline V gene encodes CDR1 DFQATT and CDR2 SNEGSKA (reference sequence). V shed 4 bases and J shed 3 bases, with 9 bases lying between them. The CDR3 is 12 residues long. This CDR3 reads CSATGGDYGYTF. The CDR3 nucleotides read TGCAGTGCTACCGGGGGGGACTATGGCTACACCTTC.

In this sample, this clonotype turned up a few times. This sequence joins TRBV5-7 and TRBJ2-7, with D possibly called TRBD1 or TRBD2 (6 bases each). TRBV5-7 is treated as an ORF (open reading frame) with a function not yet certain. The CDR3 spans 13 residues. Trimming shortened V by 4 bases and J by 2 bases, and 10 bases separated the two germline ends. CDR3: CASSRGLTYEQYF. The CDR3 DNA reads TGTGCCAGCAGCCGGGGGCTCACCTACGAGCAGTACTTC.

This clonotype was detected a few times. The rearrangement links TRBV28 to TRBJ2-7, with D tentatively TRBD1 (6 bases). Between the trimmed V and J ends, which lost 8 bases and 6 bases, there was a span of 17 bases. The CDR3 is made up of 13 amino acids. From germline, CDR1 is MDHEN and CDR2 SYDVKM. In DNA form, the CDR3 reads TGTGCCAGCGGCAAGCAACAGGGCTTCGAGCAGTACTTC. Translating it yields CASGKQQGFEQYF.